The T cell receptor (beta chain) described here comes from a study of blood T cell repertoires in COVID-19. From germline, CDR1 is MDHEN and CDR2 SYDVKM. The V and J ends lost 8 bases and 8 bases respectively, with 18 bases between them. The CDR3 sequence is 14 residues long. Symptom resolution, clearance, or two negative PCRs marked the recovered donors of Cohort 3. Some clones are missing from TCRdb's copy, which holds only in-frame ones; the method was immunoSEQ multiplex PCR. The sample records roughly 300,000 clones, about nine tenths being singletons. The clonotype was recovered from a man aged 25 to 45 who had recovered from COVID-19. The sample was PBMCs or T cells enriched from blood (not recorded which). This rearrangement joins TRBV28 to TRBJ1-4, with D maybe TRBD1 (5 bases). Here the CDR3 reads CASPGGRGGEKLFF. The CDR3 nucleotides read TGTGCCAGCCCCGGGGGGAGGGGAGGCGAAAAACTGTTTTTT.